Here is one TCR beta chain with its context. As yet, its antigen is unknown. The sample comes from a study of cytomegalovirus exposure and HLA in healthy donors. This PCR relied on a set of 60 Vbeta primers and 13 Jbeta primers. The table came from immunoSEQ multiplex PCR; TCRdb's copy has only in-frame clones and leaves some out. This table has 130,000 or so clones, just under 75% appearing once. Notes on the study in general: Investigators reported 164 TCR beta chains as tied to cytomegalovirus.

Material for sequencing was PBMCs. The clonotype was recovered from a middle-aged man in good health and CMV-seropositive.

The CDR3 DNA sequence: TGTGCCAGCAGCCCCTCGACCCGCCGGGGGGATACGCAGTATTTT. This gives the protein CASSPSTRRGDTQYF. The chain joins TRBV6-1 to TRBJ2-3, with D possibly TRBD2 on 6 matching bases. The CDR3 has 15 residues. Trimming stripped 6 bases from V and 6 bases from J, with 19 bases between. Germline loops: CDR1 MNHNS, CDR2 SASEGT.